This T cell receptor beta chain emerged from a study of T cells after posttransplantation cyclophosphamide (dated by TCRdb to the mid-2010s). About the full investigation: T cell repertoire reconstitution was tracked by TRB sequencing after myeloablative bone marrow transplantation in which posttransplantation cyclophosphamide was used as GVHD prophylaxis. Because TRA and TRB clonality were tightly correlated in 9 samples, subsequent TCR analyses were focused on TRB only. Antigen receptor sequencing covered samples from approximately 32 PTCy-treated patients and fewer than 20 of their related bone marrow donors. Public TRB sequences were checked against a database of over 3,000 sequences associated with responses to pathogens, tumor antigens, self-antigens and alloantigens. In 3 patients, up to 3 additional blood samples taken between 2 and 5.2 years after transplant also underwent TRB sequencing, as did pretransplant blood from 4 patients. Blood from all 35 or so PTCy patients who had 1-year posttransplant specimens underwent TRB sequencing.

V is pruned by 5 bases and J by 5 bases, leaving 6 bases of the junction without a gene match. The CDR3 starts with the cysteine, ends with the phenylalanine, and has 13 residues. Just the 39-base CDR3 DNA is kept, in frame starting at base 1. Per the germline V gene (reference sequence), SGHNT is the CDR1 and YYREEE is the CDR2. Peripheral blood samples were provided by related bone marrow donors on the day of marrow donation. Viable CD3+CD4+ or CD3+CD8+ cells that were CCR7+CD45RA+CD45RO-CD95-CD27+CD28+ were defined as naive T cells. Peripheral blood and bone marrow mononuclear cells were isolated by Ficoll-Hypaque density centrifugation and were cryopreserved. CD4+ and CD8+ T cells, including naive and memory subsets, were sorted by FACS using a FACSAria II. Study-level results and caveats: The TRB repertoires of T cells infiltrating skin or GI tract showed only limited overlap with the TRB repertoires of T cells in blood. Across under 50 patients, recipient CMV seropositivity and CMV reactivation were highly associated with TRB clonality; PTCy diversity was similar to CNI/methotrexate controls. Donor-recipient similarity was low at 1-2 months but increased during the first year, and donor CD8+ memory clones often dominated later blood repertoires.

Genomic DNA was used for TRB sequencing, which was performed with the immunoSEQ assay at survey resolution or with the hsTCRB kit. The original pipeline was this. Initial read processing used immunoSEQ software, and repertoire analyses used the LymphoSeq R package. Clonality was computed as 1 minus normalized Shannon entropy, and a Gini coefficient was also calculated for each TRB dataset. Phenotypes of unsorted samples were inferred by mapping TRB sequences from sorted subsets of the recipient or donor onto the same recipient's unsorted samples. TCRdb took this table from immuneACCESS and kept in-frame rearrangements with V and J called. Such tables lack part of the clones; where checked against another copy, unresolved V genes explain under half of the gap, and the rest is unexplained. For V, J and clone size, that table is used; D and trimming come from the DNA. This sample lists 11,000 or so clones; approximately 96% were detected once. The ten largest clones capture approximately 0.3% of the sample.

As regards this clone: Its antigen target is currently unknown. No base-level quality is on record; no much larger clone is a single base apart.

This TCR derives from a man aged 30 to 39 in good health and a related stem cell transplant donor. The sequencing input was naive CD8+ T cells sorted from PBMCs. The sequence links TRBV5-4 to TRBJ1-1; 7 bases in the junction line up with TRBD1. The sequence in DNA is TGTGCCAGCAGATACAGGGGTGGGACTGAAGCTTTCTTT. Translation gives CASRYRGGTEAFF.